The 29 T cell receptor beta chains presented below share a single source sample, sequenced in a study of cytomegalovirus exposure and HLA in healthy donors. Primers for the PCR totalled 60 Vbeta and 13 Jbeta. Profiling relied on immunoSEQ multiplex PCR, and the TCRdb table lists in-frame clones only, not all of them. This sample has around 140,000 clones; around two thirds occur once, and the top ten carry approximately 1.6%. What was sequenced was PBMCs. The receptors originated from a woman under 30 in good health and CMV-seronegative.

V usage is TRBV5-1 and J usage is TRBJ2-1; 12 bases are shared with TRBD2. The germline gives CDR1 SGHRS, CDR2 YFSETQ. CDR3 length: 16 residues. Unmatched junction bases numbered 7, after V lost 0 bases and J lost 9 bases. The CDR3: CASSLVRTSGAREQFF. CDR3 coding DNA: TGCGCCAGCAGCTTGGTTCGGACTAGCGGGGCCCGTGAGCAGTTCTTC.

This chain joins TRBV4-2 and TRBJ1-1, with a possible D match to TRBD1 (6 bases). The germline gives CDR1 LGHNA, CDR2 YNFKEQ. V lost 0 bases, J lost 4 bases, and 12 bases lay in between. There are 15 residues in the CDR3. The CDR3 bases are TGTGCCAGCAGCCAAGATCGGAGAGGGGGCACTGAAGCTTTCTTT. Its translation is CASSQDRRGGTEAFF.

CDR3 coding DNA: TGTGCCAGCAGTTACTCCTGGGGGGGAGGAAACACCATATATTTT. It is translated as CASSYSWGGGNTIYF. The chain uses TRBV6-5 and TRBJ1-3, with D possibly matching TRBD1 (5 bases). This CDR3 is built from 15 residues. V dropped 0 bases and J dropped 4 bases, with 10 bases sitting between them. CDR1 and CDR2 from the germline V gene are MNHEY and SVGAGI.

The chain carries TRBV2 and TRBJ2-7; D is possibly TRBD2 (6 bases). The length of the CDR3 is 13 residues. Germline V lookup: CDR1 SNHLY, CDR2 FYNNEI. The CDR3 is CATRGRTTYEQYF. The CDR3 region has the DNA TGTGCAACGCGGGGCCGTACCACCTACGAGCAGTACTTC.

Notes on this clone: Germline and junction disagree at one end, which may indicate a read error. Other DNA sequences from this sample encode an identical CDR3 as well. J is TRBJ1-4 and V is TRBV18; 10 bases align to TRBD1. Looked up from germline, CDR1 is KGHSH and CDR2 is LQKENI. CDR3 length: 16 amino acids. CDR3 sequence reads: CASSLSTGTGVEKLFF. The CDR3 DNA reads TGTGCCAGCTCACTTTCTACCGGGACAGGGGTTGAAAAGCTGTTTTTT.

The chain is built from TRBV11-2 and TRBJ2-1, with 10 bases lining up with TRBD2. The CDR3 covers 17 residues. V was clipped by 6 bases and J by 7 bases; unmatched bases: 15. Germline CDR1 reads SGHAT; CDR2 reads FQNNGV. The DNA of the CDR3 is TGTGCCAGCAGACTAAGGACTAGCGGTCTCCGGGTGAATGAGCAGTTCTTC. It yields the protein CASRLRTSGLRVNEQFF.

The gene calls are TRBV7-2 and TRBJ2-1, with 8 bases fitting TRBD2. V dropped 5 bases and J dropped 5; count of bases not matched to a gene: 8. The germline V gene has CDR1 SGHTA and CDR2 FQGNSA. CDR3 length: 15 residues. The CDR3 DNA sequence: TGTGCCAGCAGCACGTCCGGGACTAGAAACAATGAGCAGTTCTTC. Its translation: CASSTSGTRNNEQFF.

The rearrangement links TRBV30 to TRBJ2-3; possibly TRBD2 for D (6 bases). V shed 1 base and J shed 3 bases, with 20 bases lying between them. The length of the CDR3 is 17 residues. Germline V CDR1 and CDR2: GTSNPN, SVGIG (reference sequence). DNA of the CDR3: TGTGCCTGGAGTGCCGGCAGACTAGACCGTTATACAGATACGCAGTATTTT. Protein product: CAWSAGRLDRYTDTQYF.

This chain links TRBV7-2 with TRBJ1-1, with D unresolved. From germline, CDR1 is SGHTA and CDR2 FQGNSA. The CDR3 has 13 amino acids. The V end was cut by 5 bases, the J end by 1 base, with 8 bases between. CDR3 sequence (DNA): TGTGCCAGCAGCCCGGAGGGGAACACTGAAGCTTTCTTT. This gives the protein CASSPEGNTEAFF.

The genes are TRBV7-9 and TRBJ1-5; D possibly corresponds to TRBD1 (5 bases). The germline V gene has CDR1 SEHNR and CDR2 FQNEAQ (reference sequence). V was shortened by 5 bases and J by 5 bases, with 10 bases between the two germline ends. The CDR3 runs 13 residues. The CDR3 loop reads CASSPEGHQPQHF. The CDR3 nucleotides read TGTGCCAGCAGCCCGGAGGGGCATCAGCCCCAGCATTTT.

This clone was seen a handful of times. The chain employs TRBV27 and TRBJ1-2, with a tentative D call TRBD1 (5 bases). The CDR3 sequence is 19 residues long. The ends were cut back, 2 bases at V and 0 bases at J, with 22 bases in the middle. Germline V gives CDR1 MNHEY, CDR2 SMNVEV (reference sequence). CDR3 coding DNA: TGTGCCAGCAGTTTAAATATGGTACAGGTCCTAAGTGCTAACTATGGCTACACCTTC. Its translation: CASSLNMVQVLSANYGYTF.

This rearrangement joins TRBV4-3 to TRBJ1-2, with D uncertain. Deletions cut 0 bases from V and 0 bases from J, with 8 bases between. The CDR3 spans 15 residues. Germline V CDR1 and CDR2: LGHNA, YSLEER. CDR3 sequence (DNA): TGCGCCAGCAGCCAAGAGCTAGGAGCTAACTATGGCTACACCTTC. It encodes CASSQELGANYGYTF.

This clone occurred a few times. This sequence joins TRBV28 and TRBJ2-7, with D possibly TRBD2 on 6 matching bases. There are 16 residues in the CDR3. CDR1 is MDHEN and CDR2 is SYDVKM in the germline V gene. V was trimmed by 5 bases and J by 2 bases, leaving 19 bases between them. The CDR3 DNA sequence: TGTGCCAGCAGTAGCCTTCGCGGGAAGAGGGCCTACGAGCAGTACGTC. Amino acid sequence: CASSSLRGKRAYEQYV.

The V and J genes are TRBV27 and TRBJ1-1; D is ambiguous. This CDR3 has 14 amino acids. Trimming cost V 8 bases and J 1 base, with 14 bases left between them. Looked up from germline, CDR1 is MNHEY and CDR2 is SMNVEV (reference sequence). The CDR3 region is CASGELRSNTEAFF. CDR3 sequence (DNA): TGTGCCAGCGGAGAACTGAGATCGAACACTGAAGCTTTCTTT.

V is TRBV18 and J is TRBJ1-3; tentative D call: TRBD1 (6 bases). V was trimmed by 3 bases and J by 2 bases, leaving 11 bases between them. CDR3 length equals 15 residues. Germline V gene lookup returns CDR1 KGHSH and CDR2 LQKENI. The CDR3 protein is CASSPSQGTGNTIYF. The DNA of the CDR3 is TGTGCCAGCTCACCCTCACAGGGCACTGGAAACACCATATATTTT.

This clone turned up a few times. For the CDR3, the DNA is TGTGCCACCAGCAGAGAAGGAGCGGCCACCGGGGAGCTGTTTTTT. Its translation is CATSREGAATGELFF. The chain employs TRBV15 and TRBJ2-2; D perhaps matches TRBD2 (5 bases). The CDR3 extends over 15 amino acids. Trimming took off 0 bases at V and 4 bases at J, with 9 bases between the two ends. CDR1 and CDR2 (germline): LNHNV, YYDKDF (reference sequence). Supplemented by reference TRBV15 and TRBJ2-2, the full variable domain reads DAMVIQNPRYQVTQFGKPVTLSCSQTLNHNVMYWYQQKSSQAPKLLFHYYDKDFNNEADTPDNFQSRRPNTSFCFLDIRSPGLGDTAMYLCATSREGAATGELFFGEGSRLTVL.

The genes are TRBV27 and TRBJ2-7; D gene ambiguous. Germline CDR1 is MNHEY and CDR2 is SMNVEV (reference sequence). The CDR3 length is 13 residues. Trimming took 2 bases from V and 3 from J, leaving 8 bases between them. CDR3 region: CASSLKADYEQYV. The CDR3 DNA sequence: TGTGCCAGCAGTTTAAAAGCAGACTACGAGCAGTACGTC.

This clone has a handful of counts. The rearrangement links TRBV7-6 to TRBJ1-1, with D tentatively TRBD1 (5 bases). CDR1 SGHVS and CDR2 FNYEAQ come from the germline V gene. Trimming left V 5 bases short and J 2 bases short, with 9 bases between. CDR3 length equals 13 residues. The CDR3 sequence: CASSPGTNTEAFF. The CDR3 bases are TGTGCCAGCAGCCCCGGGACTAACACTGAAGCTTTCTTT.

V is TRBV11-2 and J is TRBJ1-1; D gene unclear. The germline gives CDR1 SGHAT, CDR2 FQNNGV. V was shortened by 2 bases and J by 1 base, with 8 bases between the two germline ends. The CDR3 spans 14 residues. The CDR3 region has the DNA TGTGCCAGCAGCTTAATGAGGGCGAACACTGAAGCTTTCTTT. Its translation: CASSLMRANTEAFF. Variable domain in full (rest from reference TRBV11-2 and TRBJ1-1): EAGVAQSPRYKIIEKRQSVAFWCNPISGHATLYWYQQILGQGPKLLIQFQNNGVVDDSQLPKDRFSAERLKGVDSTLKIQPAKLEDSAVYLCASSLMRANTEAFFGQGTRLTVV.

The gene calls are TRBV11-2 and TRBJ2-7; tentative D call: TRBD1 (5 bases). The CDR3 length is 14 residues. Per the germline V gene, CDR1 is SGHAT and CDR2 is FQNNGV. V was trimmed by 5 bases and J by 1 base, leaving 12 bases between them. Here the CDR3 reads CASSPGRTSYEQYF. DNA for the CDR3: TGTGCCAGCAGCCCCGGACGGACATCCTACGAGCAGTACTTC.

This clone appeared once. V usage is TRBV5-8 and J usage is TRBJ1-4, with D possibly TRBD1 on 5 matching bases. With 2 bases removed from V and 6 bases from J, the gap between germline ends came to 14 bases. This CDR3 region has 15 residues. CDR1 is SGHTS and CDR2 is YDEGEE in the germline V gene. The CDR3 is CASSFLRGADEKLFF. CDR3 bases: TGTGCCAGCAGCTTTCTTAGGGGTGCCGATGAAAAACTGTTTTTT.

Written as DNA, the CDR3 is TGTGCCAGCAGCACAAGAAGGTTTAGCGGGAGTGTCCCCCACGTTGAGCAGTTCTTC. As protein: CASSTRRFSGSVPHVEQFF. The chain recombines TRBV7-2 with TRBJ2-1; 9 bases match TRBD2. This CDR3 region has 19 residues. The germline CDR1 and CDR2 sequences are SGHTA and FQGNSA. V lost 5 bases to trimming and J lost 9 bases; unmatched junction nucleotides: 23.

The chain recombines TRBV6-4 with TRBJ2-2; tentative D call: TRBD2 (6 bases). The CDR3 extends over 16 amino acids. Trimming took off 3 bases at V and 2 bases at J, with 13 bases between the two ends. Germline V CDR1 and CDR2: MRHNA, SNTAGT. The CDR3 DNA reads TGTGCCAGCAGTGATGGTAGCGGCTCTAACACCGGGGAGCTGTTTTTT. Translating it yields CASSDGSGSNTGELFF.

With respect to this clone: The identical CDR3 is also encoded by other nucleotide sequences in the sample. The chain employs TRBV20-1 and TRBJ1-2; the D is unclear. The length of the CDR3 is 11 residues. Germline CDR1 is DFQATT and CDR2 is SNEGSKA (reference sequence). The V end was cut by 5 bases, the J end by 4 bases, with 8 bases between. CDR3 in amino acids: CSARESYGYTF. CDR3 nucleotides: TGCAGTGCTCGGGAGAGCTATGGCTACACCTTC.

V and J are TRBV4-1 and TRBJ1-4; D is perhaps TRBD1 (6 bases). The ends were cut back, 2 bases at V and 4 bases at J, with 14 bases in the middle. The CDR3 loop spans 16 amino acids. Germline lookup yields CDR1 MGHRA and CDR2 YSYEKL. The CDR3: CASSQNTPGVNEKLFF. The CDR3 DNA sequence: TGCGCCAGCAGCCAAAACACACCAGGGGTTAATGAAAAACTGTTTTTT.

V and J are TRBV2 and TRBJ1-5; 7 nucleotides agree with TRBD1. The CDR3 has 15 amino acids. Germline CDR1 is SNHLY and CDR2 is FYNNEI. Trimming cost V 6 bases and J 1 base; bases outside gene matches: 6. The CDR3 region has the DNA TGTGCCAGCAGGCAGACAGGGCTGAGCAATCAGCCCCAGCATTTT. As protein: CASRQTGLSNQPQHF. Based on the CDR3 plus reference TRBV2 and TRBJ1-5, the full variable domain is EPEVTQTPSHQVTQMGQEVILRCVPISNHLYFYWYRQILGQKVEFLVSFYNNEISEKSEIFDDQFSVERPDGSNFTLKIRSTKLEDSAMYFCASRQTGLSNQPQHFGDGTRLSIL.

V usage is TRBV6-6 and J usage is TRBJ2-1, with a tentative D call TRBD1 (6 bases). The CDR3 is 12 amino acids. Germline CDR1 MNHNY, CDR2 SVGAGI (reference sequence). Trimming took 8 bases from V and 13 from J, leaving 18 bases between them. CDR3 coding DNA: TGTGCCAGCGGATCCCAGGGGCACCAACAGTTCTTC. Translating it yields CASGSQGHQQFF.

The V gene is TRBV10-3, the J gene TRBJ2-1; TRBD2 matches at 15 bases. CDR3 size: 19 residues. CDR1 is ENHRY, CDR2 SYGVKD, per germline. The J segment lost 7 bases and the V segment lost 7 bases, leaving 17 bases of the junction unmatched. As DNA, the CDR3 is TGTGCCATCAAGCGCGGACTAGCGGGGGGGCCCCCAGTTATAAATGAGCAGTTCTTC. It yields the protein CAIKRGLAGGPPVINEQFF.

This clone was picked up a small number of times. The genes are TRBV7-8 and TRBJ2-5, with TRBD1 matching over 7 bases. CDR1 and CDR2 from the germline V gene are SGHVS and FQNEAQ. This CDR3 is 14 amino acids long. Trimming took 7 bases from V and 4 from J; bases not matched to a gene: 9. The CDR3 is CASTRQGLRETQYF. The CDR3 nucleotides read TGTGCCAGCACCCGACAGGGATTGAGAGAGACCCAGTACTTC.